A single sample gave rise to the 27 T cell receptor beta chains below, sequenced in a study of blood T cell repertoires in COVID-19. Assay used: immunoSEQ multiplex PCR; TCRdb lists only in-frame clones, some missing. The sample records 250,000 or so clones, 84% being singletons. The sequenced material came from peripheral blood. The receptors shown here come from a man in his fifties with acute or convalescent COVID-19.

This clone was recorded a few times. J is TRBJ1-5 and V is TRBV19, with D maybe TRBD1 (5 bases). This CDR3 contains 15 residues. Germline V lookup: CDR1 LNHDA, CDR2 SQIVND (reference sequence). The V end lost 6 bases, the J end lost 1 base, and 13 bases lay between the germline ends. This chain's CDR3 is CASRIRGGSNQPQHF. DNA of the CDR3: TGTGCCAGTAGGATTAGGGGAGGAAGCAATCAGCCCCAGCATTTT.

The genes are TRBV30 and TRBJ1-3; TRBD1 is a possible D gene (6 bases). V lost 5 bases and J lost 0, with 8 bases in between. Germline V gene sequence: CDR1 GTSNPN, CDR2 SVGIG (reference sequence). The CDR3 sequence is 13 residues long. CDR3 nucleotides: TGTGCCTGGGGGGGCATCTCTGGAAACACCATATATTTT. Protein: CAWGGISGNTIYF.

The chain combines TRBV19 with TRBJ1-4, with 7 bases that match TRBD1. Germline CDR1 and CDR2: LNHDA and SQIVND (reference sequence). V was pared by 8 bases and J by 7 bases, with 7 bases of the junction left unmatched. The CDR3 has 13 amino acids. CDR3 loop: CASADRVPEKLFF. Written as DNA, the CDR3 is TGTGCCAGTGCTGACAGGGTGCCTGAAAAACTGTTTTTT.

This chain uses TRBV19 with TRBJ2-7; TRBD2 matches at 9 bases. The CDR3 spans 16 residues. Germline-derived CDR1 and CDR2 are LNHDA and SQIVND (reference sequence). V lost 5 bases, J lost 0 bases, and 8 bases stayed unmatched. The CDR3 protein is CASSRSGSQSSYEQYF. DNA for the CDR3: TGTGCCAGTAGTCGTAGCGGGAGCCAGAGCTCCTACGAGCAGTACTTC.

This clone was detected once. V is TRBV24-1 and J is TRBJ2-5; D is unclear. V was clipped by 9 bases and J by 4 bases, with 14 bases between them. The CDR3 totals 13 residues. CDR1 KGHDR and CDR2 SFDVKD come from the germline V gene. This CDR3 is CATGPWPGETQYF. The CDR3 bases are TGTGCCACCGGCCCATGGCCGGGAGAGACCCAGTACTTC.

The rearrangement links TRBV7-2 to TRBJ2-2; D remains unclear. The CDR3 spans 13 residues. Trimming took off 7 bases at V and 2 bases at J, with 8 bases between the two ends. The germline V gene has CDR1 SGHTA and CDR2 FQGNSA. This CDR3 is CASTSTNTGELFF. The CDR3 nucleotides are TGTGCCAGCACCAGTACCAACACCGGGGAGCTGTTTTTT.

CDR3 protein: CASSPHRAGNQPQHF. DNA for the CDR3: TGTGCCAGCAGCCCACACAGGGCTGGCAATCAGCCCCAGCATTTT. The genes are TRBV7-8 and TRBJ1-5; perhaps TRBD1 as D (6 bases). CDR3 length: 15 residues. Trimming removed 5 bases at V and 2 bases at J, with 13 bases between. Germline V lookup: CDR1 SGHVS, CDR2 FQNEAQ. Full variable domain (remainder filled in from reference TRBV7-8 and TRBJ1-5): GAGVSQSPRYKVAKRGQDVALRCDPISGHVSLFWYQQALGQGPEFLTYFQNEAQLDKSGLPSDRFFAERPEGSVSTLKIQRTQQEDSAVYLCASSPHRAGNQPQHFGDGTRLSIL.

V and J are TRBV6-5 and TRBJ1-2; 11 nucleotides line up with TRBD1. V trimming: 4 bases; J trimming: 7 bases; junction bases outside the gene matches: 8. Germline loops: CDR1 MNHEY, CDR2 SVGAGI. The CDR3 sequence is 15 residues long. The CDR3 sequence: CASSSPRDRGIGYTF. The DNA of the CDR3 is TGTGCCAGCAGTTCGCCCCGGGACAGGGGGATTGGCTACACCTTC.

The chain carries TRBV5-6 and TRBJ1-2, with D possibly TRBD1 on 5 matching bases. V was trimmed by 0 bases and J by 8 bases, leaving 11 bases between them. CDR3 size: 13 residues. From germline, CDR1 is SGHDT and CDR2 YYEEEE. CDR3: CASSLDRNGGYTF. CDR3 DNA: TGTGCCAGCAGCTTGGACAGGAATGGGGGCTACACCTTC.

The chain has TRBV29-1 and TRBJ2-5; D is ambiguous. This CDR3 region has 14 residues. With 1 base removed from V and 1 base from J, the gap between germline ends came to 10 bases. Per germline, CDR1 SQVTM and CDR2 ANQGSEA. For the CDR3, the DNA is TGCAGCGTTGAAGTGGTCTTAGCCCAAGAGACCCAGTACTTC. Translation gives CSVEVVLAQETQYF.

The rearrangement links TRBV18 to TRBJ2-7; 10 bases match TRBD2. This CDR3 has 16 residues. CDR1 KGHSH and CDR2 LQKENI come from the germline V gene. The junction had 12 bases not matched to a gene; V was cut back by 6 bases and J by 4 bases. The CDR3 DNA reads TGTGCCAGCTCGCCTAGCGGGAGTTTCGGGGGGTACGAGCAGTACTTC. It specifies CASSPSGSFGGYEQYF.

CDR3 sequence (DNA): TGCGCCAGCAGCTTGGCCGTCAGCGGGGGGGACACCGGGGAGCTGTTTTTT. Protein: CASSLAVSGGDTGELFF. V is TRBV5-1 and J is TRBJ2-2, with 10 bases that match TRBD2. The length of the CDR3 is 17 residues. Trimming at V came to 0 bases and at J to 3 bases, leaving 5 bases not matched to a gene. Germline CDR1 reads SGHRS; CDR2 reads YFSETQ.

This rearrangement joins TRBV7-9 to TRBJ1-1; D uncertain. Germline-derived CDR1 and CDR2 are SEHNR and FQNEAQ (reference sequence). CDR3 length equals 14 residues. V shed 6 bases and J shed 3 bases, with 14 bases lying between them. The CDR3 spells CASRLDGVYTEAFF. CDR3 DNA sequence: TGTGCCAGCAGACTGGACGGGGTCTACACTGAAGCTTTCTTT.

The chain uses TRBV6-6 and TRBJ1-2, with TRBD1 as a possible D gene (5 bases). CDR1 and CDR2 (germline): MNHNY, SVGAGI (reference sequence). With 5 bases removed from V and 3 bases from J, the gap between germline ends came to 22 bases. CDR3 length: 17 amino acids. The CDR3 is CASSPPLRGYRHYGYTF. In DNA, the CDR3 is TGTGCCAGCAGTCCCCCGCTCCGGGGGTATCGGCACTATGGCTACACCTTC.

The chain links TRBV30 to TRBJ2-2; possibly TRBD2 for D (6 bases). V was trimmed by 1 base and J by 0 bases, leaving 9 bases between them. Germline CDR1 reads GTSNPN; CDR2 reads SVGIG (reference sequence). The CDR3 sequence is 15 residues long. For the CDR3, the DNA is TGTGCCTGGAGTGCGGGAGTGTCGAACACCGGGGAGCTGTTTTTT. Protein sequence: CAWSAGVSNTGELFF.

The chain couples TRBV4-2 to TRBJ2-6; TRBD2 agrees at 8 bases. CDR1 and CDR2 from the germline V gene are LGHNA and YNFKEQ. The CDR3 covers 17 residues. The trim removed 3 bases at V and 4 bases at J, leaving 8 bases unmatched. CDR3 sequence reads: CASSQERGSLGANVLTF. The CDR3 bases are TGTGCCAGCAGCCAGGAGCGGGGGTCCTTGGGGGCCAACGTCCTGACTTTC.

V is TRBV28 and J is TRBJ1-3; D gene unclear. V lost 9 bases and J 0 bases, leaving 6 bases between the germline ends. The CDR3 contains 12 residues. The germline V gene encodes CDR1 MDHEN and CDR2 SYDVKM. The DNA of the CDR3 is TGTGCCAGTACCTACTCTGGAAACACCATATATTTT. Encoded protein: CASTYSGNTIYF.

This sequence joins TRBV3-1 (or the pseudogene TRBV3-2) and TRBJ1-1, with 10 bases matching TRBD1. CDR3 length: 16 residues. Germline-derived CDR1 and CDR2 are LGHDT and YNNKEL (reference sequence). The V gene end was trimmed by 4 bases and the J gene end by 4 bases; junction bases not matched to a gene: 9. CDR3 coding DNA: TGTGCCAGCAGCCCGGGACAGGGGAGGGCGGGCACTGAAGCTTTCTTT. The encoded protein is CASSPGQGRAGTEAFF.

This clone was counted between two and nine times. The gene calls are TRBV30 and TRBJ1-3, with D possibly being TRBD1 (5 bases). The CDR3 has 15 residues. The germline V gene encodes CDR1 GTSNPN and CDR2 SVGIG (reference sequence). With 1 base removed from V and 0 bases from J, the gap between germline ends came to 10 bases. CDR3 residues: CAWSGGANSGNTIYF. CDR3 nucleotides: TGTGCCTGGAGTGGGGGCGCTAACTCTGGAAACACCATATATTTT. The variable domain in full, completed from reference TRBV30 and TRBJ1-3, reads SQTIHQWPATLVQPVGSPLSLECTVEGTSNPNLYWYRQAAGRGLQLLFYSVGIGQISSEVPQNLSASRPQDRQFILSSKKLLLSDSGFYLCAWSGGANSGNTIYFGEGSWLTVV.

The chain has TRBV2 and TRBJ1-1, with 9 bases aligning to TRBD1. The CDR3 extends over 13 amino acids. CDR1 is SNHLY, CDR2 FYNNEI, per germline. The trim removed 2 bases at V and 10 bases at J, leaving 5 bases unmatched. Here the CDR3 DNA reads TGTGCCAGCAGTGAACTGGGACAGGGTGCAGCTTTCTTT. Residues: CASSELGQGAAFF. Combining the CDR3 with reference TRBV2 and TRBJ1-1 gives the whole variable domain EPEVTQTPSHQVTQMGQEVILRCVPISNHLYFYWYRQILGQKVEFLVSFYNNEISEKSEIFDDQFSVERPDGSNFTLKIRSTKLEDSAMYFCASSELGQGAAFFGQGTRLTVV.

V and J are TRBV25-1 and TRBJ2-7; perhaps TRBD2 as D (5 bases). The germline V and J ends were trimmed by 1 base and 3 bases, with 10 bases remaining between them. Germline V gene sequence: CDR1 MGHDK, CDR2 SYGVNS. There are 14 residues in the CDR3. CDR3 loop: CASSESGWGYEQYF. Written as DNA, the CDR3 is TGTGCCAGCAGTGAATCGGGGTGGGGCTACGAGCAGTACTTC.

This chain uses TRBV18 with TRBJ2-1; D is possibly TRBD1 (6 bases). This CDR3 contains 16 residues. Trimming cost V 4 bases and J 2 bases, with 15 bases left between them. Germline-derived CDR1 and CDR2 are KGHSH and LQKENI. DNA for the CDR3: TGTGCCAGCTCACTAGGGACACTTCTGCCCTACAATGAGCAGTTCTTC. Its protein is CASSLGTLLPYNEQFF.

The V and J genes are TRBV10-3 and TRBJ1-1, with 11 bases aligning to TRBD1. The trim removed 7 bases at V and 5 bases at J, leaving 3 bases unmatched. The germline CDR1 and CDR2 sequences are ENHRY and SYGVKD. This CDR3 has 13 amino acids. For the CDR3, the DNA is TGTGCCATCAAGGGGACAGGGGGAACTGAAGCTTTCTTT. Its protein is CAIKGTGGTEAFF.

The chain employs TRBV7-2 and TRBJ2-7; 10 positions agree with TRBD1. V lost 4 bases to trimming and J lost 2 bases; unmatched junction nucleotides: 2. Germline lookup yields CDR1 SGHTA and CDR2 FQGNSA. The CDR3 is 14 residues long. CDR3 sequence reads: CASSSGTGAYEQYF. In nucleotides, the CDR3 is TGTGCCAGCAGCTCCGGGACAGGGGCCTACGAGCAGTACTTC.

Comment on this clone: One end of the junction varies from germline; a read error may be responsible. This chain uses TRBV28 with TRBJ2-1; D is undetermined. This CDR3 has 11 residues. The germline gives CDR1 MDHEN, CDR2 SYDVKM. The CDR3 DNA reads TGTGCCAGCAGTTTATCCCCCCGACTGATCTTC. This encodes CASSLSPRLIF.

The chain joins TRBV19 to TRBJ1-5, with D possibly being TRBD1 (5 bases). The CDR3 covers 16 residues. V was clipped by 5 bases and J by 2 bases, with 16 bases between them. Germline V CDR1 and CDR2: LNHDA, SQIVND (reference sequence). The CDR3: CASSWEVQEGNQPQHF. The CDR3 bases are TGTGCCAGTAGTTGGGAGGTACAGGAAGGCAATCAGCCCCAGCATTTT.

The genes are TRBV18 and TRBJ2-1; 8 bases are shared with TRBD2. Germline V lookup: CDR1 KGHSH, CDR2 LQKENI. Losses at the gene ends were 3 bases for V and 1 base for J; bases not matched to a gene: 8. The CDR3 spans 17 residues. The DNA for the CDR3 is TGTGCCAGCTCACCTAACACGGGAGGGTGGTCCTACAATGAGCAGTTCTTC. This encodes CASSPNTGGWSYNEQFF.